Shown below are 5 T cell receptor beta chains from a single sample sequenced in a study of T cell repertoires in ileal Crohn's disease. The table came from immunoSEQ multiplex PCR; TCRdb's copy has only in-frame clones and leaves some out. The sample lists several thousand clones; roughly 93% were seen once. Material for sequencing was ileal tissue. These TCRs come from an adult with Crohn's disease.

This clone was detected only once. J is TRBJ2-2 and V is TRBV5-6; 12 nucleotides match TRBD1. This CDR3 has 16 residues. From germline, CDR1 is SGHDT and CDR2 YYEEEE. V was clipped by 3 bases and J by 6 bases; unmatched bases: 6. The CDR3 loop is CASSWGQGAWAGELFF. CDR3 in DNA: TGTGCCAGCAGCTGGGGACAGGGGGCCTGGGCCGGGGAGCTGTTTTTT.

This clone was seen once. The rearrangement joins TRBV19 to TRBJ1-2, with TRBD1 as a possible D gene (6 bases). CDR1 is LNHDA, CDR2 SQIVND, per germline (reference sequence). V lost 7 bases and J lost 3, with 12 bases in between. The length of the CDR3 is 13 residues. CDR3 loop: CASTRQAYYGYTF. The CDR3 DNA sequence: TGTGCCAGTACCAGACAGGCCTACTATGGCTACACCTTC.

The DNA for the CDR3 is TGCGCCAGCAGCCCCCCGGCTAGCGGTAGCACAGATACGCAGTATTTT. Protein product: CASSPPASGSTDTQYF. This sequence joins TRBV5-1 and TRBJ2-3, with 7 positions matching TRBD2. The CDR3 covers 16 residues. Germline V CDR1 and CDR2: SGHRS, YFSETQ. V lost 4 bases, J lost 0 bases, and 8 bases stayed unmatched.

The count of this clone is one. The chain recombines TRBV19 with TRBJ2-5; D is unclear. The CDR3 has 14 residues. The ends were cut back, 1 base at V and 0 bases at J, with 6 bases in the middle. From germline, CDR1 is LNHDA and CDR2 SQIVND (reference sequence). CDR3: CASSIGRHQETQYF. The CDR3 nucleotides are TGTGCCAGTAGTATAGGACGGCACCAAGAGACCCAGTACTTC.

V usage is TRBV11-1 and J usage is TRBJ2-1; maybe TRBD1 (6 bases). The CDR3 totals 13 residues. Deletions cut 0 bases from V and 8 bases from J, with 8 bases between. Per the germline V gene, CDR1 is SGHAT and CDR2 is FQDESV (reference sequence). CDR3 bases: TGTGCCAGCAGCTTAGCCAGGGGCGATGAGCAGTTCTTC. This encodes CASSLARGDEQFF.